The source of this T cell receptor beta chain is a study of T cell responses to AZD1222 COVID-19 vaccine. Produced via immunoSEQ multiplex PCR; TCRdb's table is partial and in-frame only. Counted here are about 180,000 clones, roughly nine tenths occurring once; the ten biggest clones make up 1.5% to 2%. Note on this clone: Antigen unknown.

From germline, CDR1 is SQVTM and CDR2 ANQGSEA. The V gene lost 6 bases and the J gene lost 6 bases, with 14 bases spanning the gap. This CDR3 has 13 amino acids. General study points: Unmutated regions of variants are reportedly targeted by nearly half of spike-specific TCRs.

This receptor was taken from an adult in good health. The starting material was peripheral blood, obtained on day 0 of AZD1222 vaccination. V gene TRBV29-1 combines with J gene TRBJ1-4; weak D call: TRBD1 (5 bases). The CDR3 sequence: CSVRGMGDEKLFF. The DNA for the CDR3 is TGCAGCGTGCGGGGGATGGGGGATGAAAAACTGTTTTTT.